This T cell receptor (beta chain) was recorded in a study of blood T cell repertoires in COVID-19. Study-wide context: The United States, Italy and Spain were the sources of the acute and convalescent COVID-19 samples. T cells, B-cell-depleted T cells, or PBMCs provided the cDNA or gDNA that served as material.

Original methodology: Amplification with reference gene primers provided the estimates of nucleated cell counts. Sequencing used immunoSEQ multiplex PCR; TCRdb keeps in-frame clones, though not all of them. The DNA was the basis for D and trimming; V, J and clone size are from that table. The sample comprises roughly 210,000 clones, 88% of which are singletons, and 1.7% rests with the top ten. There are a few counts of this clone. CDR3 length equals 18 residues. V lost 4 bases and J lost 4; bases outside the gene matches: 10. The germline gives CDR1 MNHNS, CDR2 SASEGT. This sequence joins TRBV6-1 and TRBJ2-1, with 13 positions matching TRBD2. This receptor was taken from a man in his sixties or seventies with acute or convalescent COVID-19. The sequencing input was peripheral blood. The CDR3 spells CASSVWTSGSNMYNEQFF. The CDR3 DNA reads TGTGCCAGCAGTGTGTGGACTAGCGGGAGCAATATGTACAATGAGCAGTTCTTC.